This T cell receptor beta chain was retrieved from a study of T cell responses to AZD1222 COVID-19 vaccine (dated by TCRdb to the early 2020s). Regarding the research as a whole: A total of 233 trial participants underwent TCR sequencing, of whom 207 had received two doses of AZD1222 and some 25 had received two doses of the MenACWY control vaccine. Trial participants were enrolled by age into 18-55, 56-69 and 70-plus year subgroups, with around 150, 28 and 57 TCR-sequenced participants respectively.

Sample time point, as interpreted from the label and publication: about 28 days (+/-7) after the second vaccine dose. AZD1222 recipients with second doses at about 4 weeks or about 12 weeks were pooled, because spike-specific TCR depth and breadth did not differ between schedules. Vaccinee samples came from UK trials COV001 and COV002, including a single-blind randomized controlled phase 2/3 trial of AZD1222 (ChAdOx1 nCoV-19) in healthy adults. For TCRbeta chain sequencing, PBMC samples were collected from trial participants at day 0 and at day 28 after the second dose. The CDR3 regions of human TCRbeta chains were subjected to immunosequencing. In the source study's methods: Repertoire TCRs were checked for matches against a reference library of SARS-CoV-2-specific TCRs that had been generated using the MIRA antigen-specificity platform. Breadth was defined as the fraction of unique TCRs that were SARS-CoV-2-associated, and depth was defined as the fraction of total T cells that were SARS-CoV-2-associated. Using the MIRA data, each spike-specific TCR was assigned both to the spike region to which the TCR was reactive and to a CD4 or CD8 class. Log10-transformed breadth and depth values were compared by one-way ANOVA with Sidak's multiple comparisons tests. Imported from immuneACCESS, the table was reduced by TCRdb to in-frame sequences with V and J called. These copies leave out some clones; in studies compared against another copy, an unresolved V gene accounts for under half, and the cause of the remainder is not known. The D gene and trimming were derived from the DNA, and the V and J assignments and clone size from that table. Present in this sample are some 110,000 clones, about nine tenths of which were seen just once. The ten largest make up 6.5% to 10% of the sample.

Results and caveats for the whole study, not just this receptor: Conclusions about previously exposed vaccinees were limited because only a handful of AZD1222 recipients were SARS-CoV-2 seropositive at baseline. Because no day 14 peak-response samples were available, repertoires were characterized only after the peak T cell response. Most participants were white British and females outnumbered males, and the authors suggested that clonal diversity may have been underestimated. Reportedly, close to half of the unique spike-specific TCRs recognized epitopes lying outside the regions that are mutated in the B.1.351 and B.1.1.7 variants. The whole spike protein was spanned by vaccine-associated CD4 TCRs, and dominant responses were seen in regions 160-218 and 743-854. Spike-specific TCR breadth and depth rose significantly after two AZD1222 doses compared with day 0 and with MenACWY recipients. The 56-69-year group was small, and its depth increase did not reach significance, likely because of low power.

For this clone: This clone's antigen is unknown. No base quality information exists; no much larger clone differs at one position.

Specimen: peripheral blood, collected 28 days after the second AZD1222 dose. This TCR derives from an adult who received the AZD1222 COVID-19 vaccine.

The nucleotides are TGTGCCAGCAGCTTACGGGCCGCCTACAATGAGCAGTTCTTC. It is translated as CASSLRAAYNEQFF. The chain was built from TRBV5-5 and TRBJ2-1, with the D gene too uncertain to name. V gives up 2 bases and J gives up 2 bases, and the segment between their germline ends measures 8 bases. The CDR1 and CDR2 encoded by the germline V gene (reference sequence) are SGHKS and YYEKEE. From the cysteine through the phenylalanine, the CDR3 covers 14 amino acids. The CDR3 DNA has 42 bases and is translated from base 1.